The present T cell receptor beta chain was sequenced within a study of memory CD4+ T cells and cytomegalovirus serostatus. Study-level background: This sample comes from healthy Belgian adults, 9 CMV seropositive, approximately 25 seronegative.

Single viable CD3+CD4+CD8-CD45RO+ cells were sorted as the memory CD4+ T cells. The CDR3 contains 13 residues. Germline V gene sequence: CDR1 MNHNS, CDR2 SASEGT. V was trimmed by 6 bases and J by 6 bases, leaving 14 bases between them. Regarding the study as a whole: Each of 67 CMV-associated TCRbeta sequences occurred in one to five individuals.

Points on this clone: Its cognate antigen is unknown.

Per the authors' pipeline: Out-of-frame sequences were removed, leaving 2 million to 2.5 million distinct TCRbeta sequences. Libraries were prepared by immunoSEQ multiplex PCR; TCRdb keeps only in-frame clonotypes and omits some of them. V and J calls and clone size come straight from that table; D and trimming were deduced from the DNA. The sample carries 50,000 to 65,000 clones, more than 70% recorded once. The chain combines TRBV6-1 with TRBJ1-1; D remains unclear. The sequence was collected from an adult in good health and CMV-seropositive. Sequencing used memory CD4+ T cells from blood. The CDR3 loop is CASSLSLRPEAFF. CDR3 nucleotide sequence: TGTGCCAGCAGCCTTTCTTTGCGACCTGAAGCTTTCTTT.